One sample yielded the 17 T cell receptor beta chains listed below, sequenced in a study of early T cells in non-severe SARS-CoV-2 infection (dated by TCRdb to about 2021). The protocol used for the library was 5' RACE. The run used a NextSeq 500. TCRdb took the public reads, trimmed them with fastp at Q25, ran MiXCR for clone calling and kept in-frame beta chains. Rows merge per CDR3 protein into single entries with the most common DNA and genes. In this sample the table shows tens of thousands of distinct CDR3 sequences, approximately 12% of which occur a single time. The ten largest clones take up 4.5% of the sample. The sequenced sample consisted of whole blood. The receptors originated from an adult who was a healthcare worker with PCR-confirmed SARS-CoV-2 infection or an uninfected control (not recorded which).

V usage is TRBV6-6 and J usage is TRBJ1-2; tentative D call: TRBD1 (5 bases). The length of the CDR3 is 14 residues. V was cut by 6 bases and J by 4 bases, with 15 bases left in between. CDR1 and CDR2 from the germline V gene are MNHNY and SVGAGI (reference sequence). The CDR3 coding sequence is TGTGCCAGCAGGAGCGCCGGGGCCTTCTATGGCTACACCTTC. Protein: CASRSAGAFYGYTF.

The sample holds many counts of this clonotype. V and J are TRBV21-1 and TRBJ2-2; whether TRBD1, the table's D call, matches the DNA was not checked. TRBV21-1 is termed a pseudogene. This CDR3 comprises 14 residues. DNA for the CDR3: TGTGCCAGCAGCAAGATCGGGATTGTCGGGGAGCTGTTTTTT. Translating it yields CASSKIGIVGELFF.

The table lists this clonotype with a few counts. The chain recombines TRBV6-5 with TRBJ1-6, with 7 bases fitting TRBD1. The germline gives CDR1 MNHEY, CDR2 SVGAGI. This CDR3 comprises 13 residues. The J segment lost 11 bases and the V segment lost 6 bases, leaving 7 bases of the junction unmatched. CDR3 DNA: TGTGCCAGCAGCCCGACAGGGTTCCCACCCCTCCACTTT. This translates into CASSPTGFPPLHF.

The sample holds many counts of this clonotype. The rearrangement uses TRBV20-1 and TRBJ2-7, with TRBD2 identical over 11 bases. Germline assignment: CDR1 DFQATT and CDR2 SNEGSKA (reference sequence). The CDR3 runs 13 residues. Trimming took 3 bases from V and 3 from J; bases not matched to a gene: 1. The CDR3 DNA follows: TGCAGTGCTAGTCTAGCGGGAGGCTACGAGCAGTACTTC. Translating it yields CSASLAGGYEQYF.

Only a few counts were recorded for this clonotype. The J gene is TRBJ2-5, the V gene TRBV13; no reliable D call. The V end was cut by 5 bases, the J end by 0 bases, with 10 bases between. The CDR3 runs to 14 residues. Germline CDR1 is PRHDT and CDR2 is FYEKMQ (reference sequence). The CDR3 DNA follows: TGTGCCAGCAGCCGGGTTGCGGACCAAGAGACCCAGTACTTC. Its translation is CASSRVADQETQYF.

This clonotype has at least ten counts. CDR3 in amino acids: CASSHVPRRTQYF. For the CDR3, the DNA is TGTGCCAGCAGTCACGTCCCTCGACGGACCCAGTACTTC. The chain couples TRBV6-2 or TRBV6-3 to TRBJ2-5; D is undetermined. Looked up from germline, CDR1 is MNHEY and CDR2 is SVGEGT. V was cut by 5 bases and J by 7 bases, with 14 bases left in between. This CDR3 is built from 13 residues.

The V gene is TRBV12-3 or TRBV12-4, the J gene TRBJ2-7; 8 nucleotides agree with TRBD1. The V gene end was trimmed by 5 bases and the J gene end by 6 bases; junction bases not matched to a gene: 9. This CDR3 has 14 residues. The CDR3 DNA reads as TGTGCCAGCAGTCTCGGACAGGGCTACATCGAGCAGTACTTC. As protein: CASSLGQGYIEQYF.

There are many counts of this clonotype. The chain links TRBV6-6 to TRBJ2-7; D remains unclear. Per the germline V gene, CDR1 is MNHNY and CDR2 is SVGAGI (reference sequence). Trimming shortened V by 5 bases and J by 0 bases, and 2 bases separated the two germline ends. The CDR3 length is 11 residues. The CDR3 DNA reads TGTGCCAGCAGTGCCTCCTACGAGCAGTACTTC. Translating gives CASSASYEQYF.

The chain is built from TRBV20-1 and TRBJ2-2, with D maybe TRBD2 (6 bases). V gave up 6 bases and J gave up 2 bases, with 19 bases separating them. This CDR3 is 16 amino acids long. The germline gives CDR1 DFQATT, CDR2 SNEGSKA (reference sequence). CDR3 sequence (DNA): TGCAGTGCCTTAAGAACGCGGGACGGTAACACCGGGGAGCTGTTTTTT. Encoded protein: CSALRTRDGNTGELFF.

In this sample, this clonotype turned up a few times. The V and J genes are TRBV10-3 and TRBJ2-1, with 8 bases fitting TRBD1. This CDR3 is 15 amino acids long. Trimming took 7 bases from V and 9 from J; bases not matched to a gene: 14. Germline CDR1 reads ENHRY; CDR2 reads SYGVKD. The CDR3, as DNA: TGTGCCATCACCAACGGACAGGGTAAGAAGGGTGAGCAGTTCTTC. Its protein product is CAITNGQGKKGEQFF.

This clonotype was detected a few times. The rearrangement joins TRBV11-3 to TRBJ2-1, with D possibly being TRBD2 (6 bases). V lost 5 bases and J 0 bases, leaving 17 bases between the germline ends. Germline CDR1 SGHNT, CDR2 YENEEA. This CDR3 has 17 amino acids. CDR3 sequence (DNA): TGTGCCAGCAGCCCACCCCAAGGACTAACCTCCTACAATGAGCAGTTCTTC. Protein sequence: CASSPPQGLTSYNEQFF.

On this clonotype: A read error is possible here, since a much larger clone lies one base away. The chain couples TRBV7-8 to TRBJ2-3, with TRBD2 matching over 13 bases. Germline V gene lookup returns CDR1 SGHVS and CDR2 FQNEAQ. This CDR3 contains 20 residues. CDR3 residues: CVSSHRSGLAGARGTDTQYF. The CDR3 DNA reads as TGTGTCAGCAGCCATAGGTCCGGACTAGCGGGAGCGCGGGGCACAGATACGCAGTATTTT.

The rearrangement joins TRBV11-1 to TRBJ2-5, with D unclear. The CDR3 spans 13 residues. V lost 1 base and J 4 bases, leaving 7 bases between the germline ends. Germline lookup yields CDR1 SGHAT and CDR2 FQDESV (reference sequence). This chain's CDR3 is CASSLVLPETQYF. The CDR3 DNA reads as TGTGCCAGCAGCTTAGTCCTCCCAGAGACCCAGTACTTC.

This clonotype has only a few counts. The junction differs from germline at one of its ends, possibly a read error. The chain couples TRBV7-9 to TRBJ2-3; 11 bases are shared with TRBD1. CDR1 and CDR2 from the germline V gene are SEHNR and FQNEAQ (reference sequence). The CDR3 is made up of 13 amino acids. CDR3 residues: CASSRNPGQGERF. In nucleotides, the CDR3 is TGTGCCAGCAGCCGAAATCCGGGACAGGGGGAGAGATTT. The full variable domain, with the rest looked up from reference TRBV7-9 and TRBJ2-3, is DTGVSQNPRHKITKRGQNVTFRCDPISEHNRLYWYRQTLGQGPEFLTYFQNEAQLEKSRLLSDRFSAERPKGSFSTLEIQRTEQGDSAMYLCASSRNPGQGERFGPGTRLTVL.

This clonotype was counted many times. CDR3 residues: CASSQDGAGFYGYTF. For the CDR3, the DNA is TGCGCCAGCAGCCAAGATGGAGCAGGGTTCTATGGCTACACCTTC. The chain employs TRBV4-1 and TRBJ1-2; possible D gene TRBD1, 5 bases. The V end was cut by 0 bases, the J end by 4 bases, with 12 bases between. The CDR3 spans 15 residues. Germline V CDR1 and CDR2: MGHRA, YSYEKL.

The CDR3 loop is CASSFGDSNTEAFF. The CDR3 nucleotides read TGCGCCAGCAGCTTCGGCGACAGCAACACTGAAGCTTTCTTT. The V gene is TRBV5-1, the J gene TRBJ1-1, with D possibly TRBD1 on 5 matching bases. CDR3 length: 14 amino acids. V was clipped by 2 bases and J by 2 bases, with 10 bases between them. Germline V gene data show CDR1 as SGHRS and CDR2 as YFSETQ.

This clonotype came up a few times. The rearrangement joins TRBV6-1 to TRBJ2-2; TRBD1 agrees at 7 bases. CDR3 length equals 16 residues. Germline CDR1 reads MNHNS; CDR2 reads SASEGT. Germline trimming cut 3 bases from V and 4 bases from J; bases unmatched to any gene: 8. CDR3 in amino acids: CASSDPTGQFTGELFF. In DNA form, the CDR3 reads TGTGCCAGCAGTGACCCGACAGGGCAATTCACCGGGGAGCTGTTTTTT.